Sequencing of this TCR beta chain was carried out in a study of shared clonotypes between healthy human individuals. The assay was immunoSEQ multiplex PCR, and TCRdb's table has in-frame clones only and misses some. The sample includes about half a million clones, 70% to 85% of them seen just once. This clone showed up many times. Germline-derived CDR1 and CDR2 are ENHRY and SYGVKD. The CDR3 totals 15 residues. The V gene end was trimmed by 10 bases and the J gene end by 5 bases; junction bases not matched to a gene: 13. This chain connects TRBV10-3 to TRBJ2-1, with TRBD1 identical over 8 bases. The sequenced sample consisted of PBMCs. The source of this sequence is a woman between 40 and 50 years old in good health. Some clones in this sample may be carry-over from other donors' samples. The CDR3 loop is CANSKTGQEDNEQFF. As DNA, the CDR3 is TGTGCCAATTCTAAAACGGGACAGGAGGACAATGAGCAGTTCTTC.